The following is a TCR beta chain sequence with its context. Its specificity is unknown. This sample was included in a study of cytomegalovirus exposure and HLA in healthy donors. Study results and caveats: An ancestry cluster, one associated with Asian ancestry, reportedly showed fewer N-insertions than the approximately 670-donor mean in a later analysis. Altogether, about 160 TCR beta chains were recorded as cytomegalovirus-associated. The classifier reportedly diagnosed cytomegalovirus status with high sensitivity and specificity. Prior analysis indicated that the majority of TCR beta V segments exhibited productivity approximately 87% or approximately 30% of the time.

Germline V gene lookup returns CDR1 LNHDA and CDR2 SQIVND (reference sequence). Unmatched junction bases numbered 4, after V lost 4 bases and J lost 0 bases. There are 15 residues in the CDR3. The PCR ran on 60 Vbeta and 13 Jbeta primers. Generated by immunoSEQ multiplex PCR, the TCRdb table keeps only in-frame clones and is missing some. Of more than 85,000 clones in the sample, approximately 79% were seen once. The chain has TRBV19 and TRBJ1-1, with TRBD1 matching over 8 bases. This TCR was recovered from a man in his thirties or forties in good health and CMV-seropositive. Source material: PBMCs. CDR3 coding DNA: TGTGCCAGTAGTACCCCCAGGGGGCTGAACACTGAAGCTTTCTTT. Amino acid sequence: CASSTPRGLNTEAFF.